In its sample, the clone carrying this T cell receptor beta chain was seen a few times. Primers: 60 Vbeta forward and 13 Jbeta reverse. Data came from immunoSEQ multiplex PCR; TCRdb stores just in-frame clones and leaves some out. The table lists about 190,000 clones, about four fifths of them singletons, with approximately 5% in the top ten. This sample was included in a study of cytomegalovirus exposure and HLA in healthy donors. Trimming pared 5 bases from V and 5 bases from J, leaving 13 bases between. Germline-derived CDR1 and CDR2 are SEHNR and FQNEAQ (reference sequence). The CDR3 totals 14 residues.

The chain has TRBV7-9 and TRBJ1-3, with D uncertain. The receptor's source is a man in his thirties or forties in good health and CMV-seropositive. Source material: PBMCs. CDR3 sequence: CASSPGRERNTIYF. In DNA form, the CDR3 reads TGTGCCAGCAGCCCGGGGAGGGAGCGAAACACCATATATTTT.